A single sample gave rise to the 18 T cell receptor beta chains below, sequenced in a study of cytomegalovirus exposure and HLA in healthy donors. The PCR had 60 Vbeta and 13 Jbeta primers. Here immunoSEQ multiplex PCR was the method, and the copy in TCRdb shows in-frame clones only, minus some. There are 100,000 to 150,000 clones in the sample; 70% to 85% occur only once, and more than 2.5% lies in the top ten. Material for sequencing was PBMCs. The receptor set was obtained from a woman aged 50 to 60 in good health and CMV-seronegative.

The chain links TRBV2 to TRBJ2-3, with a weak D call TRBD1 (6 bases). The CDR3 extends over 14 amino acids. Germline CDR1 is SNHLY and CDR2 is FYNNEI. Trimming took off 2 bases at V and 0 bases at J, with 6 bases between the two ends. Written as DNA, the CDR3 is TGTGCCAGCAGTGAAAGGGGGAGCACAGATACGCAGTATTTT. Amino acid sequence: CASSERGSTDTQYF.

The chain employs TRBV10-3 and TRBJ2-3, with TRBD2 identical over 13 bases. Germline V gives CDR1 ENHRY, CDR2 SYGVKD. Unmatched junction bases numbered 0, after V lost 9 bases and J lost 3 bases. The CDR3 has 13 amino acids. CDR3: CAMGLAGTDTQYF. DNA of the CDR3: TGTGCCATGGGACTAGCGGGAACAGATACGCAGTATTTT.

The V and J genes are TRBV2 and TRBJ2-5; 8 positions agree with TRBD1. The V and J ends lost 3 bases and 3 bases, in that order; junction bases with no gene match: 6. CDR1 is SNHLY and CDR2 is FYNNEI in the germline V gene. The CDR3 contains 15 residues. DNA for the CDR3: TGTGCCAGCAGTGAGGAGGACAGGGTAAAAGAGACCCAGTACTTC. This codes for CASSEEDRVKETQYF.

The CDR3 spells CASGAEQFF. The DNA for the CDR3 is TGTGCCAGCGGTGCGGAGCAGTTCTTC. The chain combines TRBV9 with TRBJ2-1; no definite D call. CDR1 and CDR2 (germline): SGDLS, YYNGEE. The ends were cut back, 7 bases at V and 10 bases at J, with 6 bases in the middle. The CDR3 consists of 9 residues.

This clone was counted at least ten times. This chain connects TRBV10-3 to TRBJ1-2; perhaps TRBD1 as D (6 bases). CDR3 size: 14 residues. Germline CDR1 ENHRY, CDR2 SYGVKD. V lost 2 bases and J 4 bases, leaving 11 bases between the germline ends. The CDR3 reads CAISEDRSTYGYTF. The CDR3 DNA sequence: TGTGCCATCAGTGAGGACAGGAGCACCTATGGCTACACCTTC.

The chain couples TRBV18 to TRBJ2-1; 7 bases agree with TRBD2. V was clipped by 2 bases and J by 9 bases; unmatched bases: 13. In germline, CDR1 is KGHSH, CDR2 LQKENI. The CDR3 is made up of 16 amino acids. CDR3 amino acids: CASSPEGAGVKGEQFF. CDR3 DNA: TGTGCCAGCTCACCAGAGGGCGCGGGAGTGAAGGGTGAGCAGTTCTTC.

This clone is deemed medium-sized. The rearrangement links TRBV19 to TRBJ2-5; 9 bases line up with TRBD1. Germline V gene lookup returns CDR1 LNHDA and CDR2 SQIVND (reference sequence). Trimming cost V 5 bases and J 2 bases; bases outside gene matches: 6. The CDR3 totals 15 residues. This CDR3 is CASSRDRATQETQYF. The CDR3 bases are TGTGCCAGTAGTCGGGACAGGGCTACGCAAGAGACCCAGTACTTC. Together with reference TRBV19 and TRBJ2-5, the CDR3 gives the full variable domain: DGGITQSPKYLFRKEGQNVTLSCEQNLNHDAMYWYRQDPGQGLRLIYYSQIVNDFQKGDIAEGYSVSREKKESFPLTVTSAQKNPTAFYLCASSRDRATQETQYFGPGTRLLVL.

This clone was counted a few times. CDR3 in DNA: TGTGCCAGCAGCTTAGCGGGGGCGAGCACAGATACGCAGTATTTT. It specifies CASSLAGASTDTQYF. J is TRBJ2-3 and V is TRBV7-2; TRBD1 is a possible D gene (6 bases). This CDR3 has 15 residues. V gave up 0 bases and J gave up 0 bases, with 7 bases separating them. Germline assignment: CDR1 SGHTA and CDR2 FQGNSA.

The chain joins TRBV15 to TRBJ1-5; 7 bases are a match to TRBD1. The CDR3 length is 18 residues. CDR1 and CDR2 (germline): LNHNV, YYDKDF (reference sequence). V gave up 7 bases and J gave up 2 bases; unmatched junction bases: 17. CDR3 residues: CATTPDRFDSGGNQPQHF. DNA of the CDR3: TGTGCCACCACCCCGGACAGGTTCGATTCAGGTGGCAATCAGCCCCAGCATTTT. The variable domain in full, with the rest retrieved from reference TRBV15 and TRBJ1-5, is DAMVIQNPRYQVTQFGKPVTLSCSQTLNHNVMYWYQQKSSQAPKLLFHYYDKDFNNEADTPDNFQSRRPNTSFCFLDIRSPGLGDTAMYLCATTPDRFDSGGNQPQHFGDGTRLSIL.

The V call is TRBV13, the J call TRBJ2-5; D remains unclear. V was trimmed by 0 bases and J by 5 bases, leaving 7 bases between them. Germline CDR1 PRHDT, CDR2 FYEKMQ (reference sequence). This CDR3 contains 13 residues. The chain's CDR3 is CASSLGRSETQYF. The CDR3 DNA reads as TGTGCCAGCAGCTTAGGGCGATCGGAGACCCAGTACTTC.

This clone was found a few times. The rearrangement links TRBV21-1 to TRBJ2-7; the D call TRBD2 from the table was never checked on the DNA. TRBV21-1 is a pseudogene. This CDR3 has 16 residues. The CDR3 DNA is TGTGCCAGCAGCAAACGGGGGGGGGACAGAACCTACGAGCAGTACTTC. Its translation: CASSKRGGDRTYEQYF.

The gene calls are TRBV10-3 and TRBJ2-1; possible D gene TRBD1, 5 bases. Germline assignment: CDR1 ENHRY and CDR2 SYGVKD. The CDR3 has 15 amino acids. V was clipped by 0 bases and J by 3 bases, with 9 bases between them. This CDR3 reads CAISESLRGYNEQFF. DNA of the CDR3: TGTGCCATCAGTGAGTCCTTAAGGGGCTACAATGAGCAGTTCTTC.

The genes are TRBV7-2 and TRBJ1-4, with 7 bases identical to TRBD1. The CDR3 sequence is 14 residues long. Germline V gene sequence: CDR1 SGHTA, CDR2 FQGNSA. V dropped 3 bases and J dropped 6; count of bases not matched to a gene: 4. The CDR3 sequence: CASSFGTEDEKLFF. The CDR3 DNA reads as TGTGCCAGCAGCTTCGGGACAGAAGATGAAAAACTGTTTTTT.

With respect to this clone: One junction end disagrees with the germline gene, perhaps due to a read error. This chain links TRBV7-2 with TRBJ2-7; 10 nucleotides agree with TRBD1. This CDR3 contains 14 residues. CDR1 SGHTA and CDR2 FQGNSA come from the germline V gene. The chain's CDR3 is CASSRPGTGAERYF. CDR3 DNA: TGTGCCAGCAGCCGTCCCGGGACAGGGGCCGAGCGGTACTTC.

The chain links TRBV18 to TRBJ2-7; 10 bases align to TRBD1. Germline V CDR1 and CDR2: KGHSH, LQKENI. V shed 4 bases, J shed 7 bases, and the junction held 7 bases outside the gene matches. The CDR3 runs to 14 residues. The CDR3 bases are TGTGCCAGCTCACTCAGACAGGGGGCCGAAGAGCAGTACTTC. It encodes CASSLRQGAEEQYF.

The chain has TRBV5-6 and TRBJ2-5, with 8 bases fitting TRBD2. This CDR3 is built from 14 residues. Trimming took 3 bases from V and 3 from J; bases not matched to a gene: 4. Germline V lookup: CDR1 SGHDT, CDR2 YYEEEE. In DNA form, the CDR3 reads TGTGCCAGCAGCTGGCGGGGACTAGAAGAGACCCAGTACTTC. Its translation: CASSWRGLEETQYF.

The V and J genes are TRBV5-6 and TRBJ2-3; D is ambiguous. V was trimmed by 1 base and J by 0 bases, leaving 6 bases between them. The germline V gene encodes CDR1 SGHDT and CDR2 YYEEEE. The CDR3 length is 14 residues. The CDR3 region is CASSLPTSTDTQYF. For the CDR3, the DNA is TGTGCCAGCAGCTTGCCGACTAGCACAGATACGCAGTATTTT.

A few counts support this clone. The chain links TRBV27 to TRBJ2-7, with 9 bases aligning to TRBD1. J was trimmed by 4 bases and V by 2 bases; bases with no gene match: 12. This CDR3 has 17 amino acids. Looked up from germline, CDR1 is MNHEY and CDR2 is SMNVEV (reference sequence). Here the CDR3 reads CASSLLGPGQGLYEQYF. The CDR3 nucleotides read TGTGCCAGCAGTTTACTCGGACCGGGACAGGGCCTTTACGAGCAGTACTTC.